This paragraph reports one TCR beta chain. Its antigen is unknown. Germline V CDR1 and CDR2: MNHEY, SMNVEV (reference sequence). The CDR3 is 14 residues long. The ends were cut back, 0 bases at V and 6 bases at J, with 11 bases in the middle. These data are taken from a study of cytomegalovirus exposure and HLA in healthy donors. Points from the study as a whole: Judged likely to be a sequencing artifact was a cluster of highly shared sequence variants. Relative to equally common others, HLA-associated TCR beta chains showed greater clonal expansion in a later analysis. A later analysis found TCR association rates differed by HLA locus, highest for DRB1 and lowest for HLA-C.

PCR involved 60 Vbeta and 13 Jbeta primers. Repertoires were generated with immunoSEQ multiplex PCR, while TCRdb's copy carries only in-frame clones and drops some. Among about 35,000 clones, 76% were seen once, and the ten largest hold around 8.4%. The rearrangement links TRBV27 to TRBJ1-2; perhaps TRBD1 as D (6 bases). Material: PBMCs. This TCR was recovered from a woman aged 25 to 45 in good health and CMV-seropositive. CDR3 DNA: TGTGCCAGCAGTTTATCGAGGGCAGGGGATGGCTACACCTTC. Amino acids: CASSLSRAGDGYTF.